The 15 T cell receptor beta chains in this list originate from one sample, sequenced in a study of shared clonotypes between healthy human individuals. Only in-frame clones appear in the TCRdb table, and some are missing; sequencing was by immunoSEQ multiplex PCR. The data contain 80,000 to 100,000 clones, 60% to 75% of them singletons. Input material: memory CD8+ T cells sorted from blood. Sample subset: CD45RO+ cells pooled with CCR7-negative TemRA cells. All receptors come from a man younger than 40 in good health.

This chain joins TRBV7-3 and TRBJ2-3; D not resolved. The V end lost 5 bases, the J end lost 6 bases, and 12 bases lay between the germline ends. Germline V gene data show CDR1 as SGHTA and CDR2 as FQGTGA. There are 13 residues in the CDR3. CDR3 bases: TGTGCCAGCAGCACGAATTATAGGGATACGCAGTATTTT. It specifies CASSTNYRDTQYF.

This chain connects TRBV21-1 to TRBJ2-7; the table's D gene call, TRBD2, was not cross checked with the DNA. TRBV21-1 is deemed a pseudogene. CDR3 length: 17 residues. CDR3 bases: TGTGCCAGCAGCAAAGGCGTGGGCAGACTAGCGGGATACGAGCAGTACTTC. Amino acid sequence: CASSKGVGRLAGYEQYF.

The gene calls are TRBV11-3 and TRBJ1-1; D call uncertain. The germline V gene encodes CDR1 SGHNT and CDR2 YENEEA. CDR3 length equals 12 residues. The V end was cut by 3 bases, the J end by 7 bases, with 9 bases between. CDR3 residues: CASSLGFYEAFF. Here the CDR3 DNA reads TGTGCCAGCAGCTTGGGGTTTTATGAAGCTTTCTTT.

The sample holds one count of this clone. The chain recombines TRBV15 with TRBJ2-3; possibly TRBD1 or TRBD2 for D (6 bases each). Trimming removed 5 bases from V and 5 bases from J, with 20 bases in between. From germline, CDR1 is LNHNV and CDR2 YYDKDF (reference sequence). The CDR3 spans 16 residues. The CDR3 coding sequence is TGTGCCACCAGCCCGGAGTTCGGGGGCCTGGGAGATACGCAGTATTTT. Translation gives CATSPEFGGLGDTQYF.

This clone was detected once. J is TRBJ2-2 and V is TRBV6-6, with D perhaps TRBD2 (6 bases). The V gene's germline CDR1 is MNHNY and CDR2 SVGAGI (reference sequence). V shed 5 bases and J shed 7 bases, with 8 bases lying between them. This CDR3 is 12 amino acids long. In DNA form, the CDR3 reads TGTGCCAGCAGTGGAGGGCTCGGGGAGCTGTTTTTT. It is translated as CASSGGLGELFF.

V and J are TRBV2 and TRBJ2-3; D gene unclear. There are 13 residues in the CDR3. Germline assignment: CDR1 SNHLY and CDR2 FYNNEI. V dropped 5 bases and J dropped 3 bases, with 9 bases sitting between them. CDR3 sequence (DNA): TGTGCCAGCAGTTTAGTCAGGACAGATACGCAGTATTTT. Encoded protein: CASSLVRTDTQYF.

The gene calls are TRBV29-1 and TRBJ2-1; 9 nucleotides align to TRBD2. J lost 9 bases, V lost 6 bases, and 12 bases had no gene match. The CDR3 runs to 14 residues. Germline V CDR1 and CDR2: SQVTM, ANQGSEA. CDR3 DNA sequence: TGCAGCGTCTATCGATCCGGGACTAGCAGTGAGCAGTTCTTC. Its protein product is CSVYRSGTSSEQFF.

The V gene is TRBV5-6, the J gene TRBJ2-2; 10 bases match TRBD2. Germline CDR1 reads SGHDT; CDR2 reads YYEEEE. V gave up 1 base and J gave up 5 bases; unmatched junction bases: 8. The CDR3 covers 17 residues. The DNA of the CDR3 is TGTGCCAGCAGCTTGTTGGTTGCTAGCGGGAGTACCGGGGAGCTGTTTTTT. It yields the protein CASSLLVASGSTGELFF.

This clone was counted only a few times. This sequence joins TRBV6-1 and TRBJ2-7; D not certain. Trimming took 2 bases from V and 4 from J, leaving 15 bases between them. This CDR3 contains 15 residues. Looked up from germline, CDR1 is MNHNS and CDR2 is SASEGT. CDR3 sequence: CASSEFSSYTYEQYF. DNA for the CDR3: TGTGCCAGCAGTGAATTTTCTAGTTATACTTACGAGCAGTACTTC.

This clone is large by share. The chain has TRBV14 and TRBJ1-2; D possibly corresponds to TRBD1 (6 bases). This CDR3 is 14 amino acids long. The germline gives CDR1 SGHDN, CDR2 FVKESK. V lost 4 bases to trimming and J lost 0 bases, with 9 bases between them. This CDR3 reads CASSRDTTNYGYTF. The CDR3 nucleotides read TGTGCCAGCAGCCGGGACACCACTAACTATGGCTACACCTTC.

This clone was detected a few times. The chain joins TRBV19 to TRBJ1-5; 11 bases align to TRBD1. The V segment lost 4 bases and the J segment 5 bases; nucleotides outside the gene matches: 13. Germline CDR1 LNHDA, CDR2 SQIVND (reference sequence). The CDR3 loop spans 18 amino acids. Written as DNA, the CDR3 is TGTGCCAGTAGTAGGGGGACAGGGGGGTCCCACCCCTATCAGCCCCAGCATTTT. Translated, it gives CASSRGTGGSHPYQPQHF.

The chain has TRBV9 and TRBJ1-1, with unresolved D. The germline gives CDR1 SGDLS, CDR2 YYNGEE. V lost 1 base, J lost 5 bases, and 12 bases lay in between. This CDR3 has 14 residues. This CDR3 reads CASSVLPRVTEAFF. The CDR3 nucleotides are TGTGCCAGCAGCGTACTCCCCCGGGTTACTGAAGCTTTCTTT.

This chain joins TRBV11-2 and TRBJ2-5, with 7 bases fitting TRBD1. V was pared by 5 bases and J by 7 bases, with 13 bases of the junction left unmatched. Per germline, CDR1 SGHAT and CDR2 FQNNGV. The CDR3 sequence is 15 residues long. CDR3 sequence reads: CASSPTGAGRGTQYF. CDR3 nucleotides: TGTGCCAGCAGCCCTACAGGGGCTGGCCGAGGGACCCAGTACTTC.

The V call is TRBV7-9, the J call TRBJ2-7, with 15 bases lining up with TRBD2. Looked up from germline, CDR1 is SEHNR and CDR2 is FQNEAQ (reference sequence). V lost 0 bases and J lost 7; bases outside the gene matches: 10. This CDR3 contains 18 residues. The CDR3 DNA follows: TGTGCCAGCAGCTTAGCGCAGGGGACTAGCGGGAGGTCGTCTGAGCAGTACTTC. It translates to CASSLAQGTSGRSSEQYF.

This clone came up a few times. CDR3 in DNA: TGTGCCAGCAGCTTATACGACAGCTACAATGAGCAGTTCTTC. As protein: CASSLYDSYNEQFF. The rearrangement uses TRBV7-9 and TRBJ2-1; a weak D match, TRBD1 (5 bases). Germline V gene sequence: CDR1 SEHNR, CDR2 FQNEAQ (reference sequence). V shed 2 bases and J shed 3 bases, with 8 bases lying between them. This CDR3 is built from 14 residues. The full variable domain, rest sourced from reference TRBV7-9 and TRBJ2-1, is DTGVSQNPRHKITKRGQNVTFRCDPISEHNRLYWYRQTLGQGPEFLTYFQNEAQLEKSRLLSDRFSAERPKGSFSTLEIQRTEQGDSAMYLCASSLYDSYNEQFFGPGTRLTVL.